This TCR beta chain was identified in a study of blood T cell repertoires in COVID-19. Study-level information: Acute and convalescent COVID-19 specimens originated in the United States, Italy and Spain. T cells, B-cell-depleted T cells, or PBMCs provided the cDNA or gDNA that served as material.

The germline CDR1 and CDR2 sequences are LNHDA and SQIVND (reference sequence). The CDR3 is made up of 14 amino acids. The J segment lost 10 bases and the V segment lost 10 bases, leaving 10 bases of the junction unmatched. As handled by the study authors: Reference gene primers were amplified, and this amplification served to estimate nucleated cell counts. The repertoire was sequenced with immunoSEQ multiplex PCR; TCRdb's copy has only in-frame clones and lacks some. The D gene and trimming were derived from the DNA, and the V and J assignments and clone size from that table. The sample lists roughly 700,000 clones, about 87% seen once, with roughly 0.26% in the top ten.

The TCR comes from a woman aged 18-29 years with acute or convalescent COVID-19. This chain connects TRBV19 to TRBJ1-6; 10 bases are shared with TRBD1. Sequencing used peripheral blood. This chain's CDR3 is CAIIRDRGVSPLHF. In DNA, the CDR3 is TGTGCCATTATCCGGGACAGGGGAGTGTCACCCCTCCACTTT.